This T cell receptor (beta chain) came from a study of cytomegalovirus exposure and HLA in healthy donors. The PCR employed 60 Vbeta primers together with 13 Jbeta primers. Produced via immunoSEQ multiplex PCR; TCRdb's table is partial and in-frame only. The repertoire includes under 200,000 clones, around 79% of them detected once, and over 1.1% sits in the top ten. Germline CDR1 reads SNHLY; CDR2 reads FYNNEI. Trimming cost V 7 bases and J 5 bases, with 17 bases left between them. CDR3 length: 14 amino acids. This sequence joins TRBV2 and TRBJ2-5; a weak D match, TRBD1 (6 bases). Sequencing was carried out using PBMCs. The origin of this receptor is a young man in good health and CMV-seronegative. The chain's CDR3 is CASNLQGFGETQYF. DNA for the CDR3: TGTGCCAGCAATCTACAGGGATTCGGGGAGACCCAGTACTTC.